The source of this T cell receptor beta chain is a study of control samples from healthy donors and cancer patients. Trimming cost V 1 base and J 0 bases; bases outside gene matches: 12. Germline V lookup: CDR1 SNHLY, CDR2 FYNNEI. The CDR3 length is 19 residues. Libraries were prepared by immunoSEQ multiplex PCR; TCRdb keeps only in-frame clonotypes and omits some of them. This sample carries 150,000 to 200,000 clones, approximately 90% of them seen once, and the ten largest clones take less than 0.75%. This sequence originates from a woman under 40 in good health. J is TRBJ2-7 and V is TRBV2, with 10 bases that match TRBD2. Sequencing used blood. The CDR3 DNA is TGTGCCAGCAGTGAAGAAGGGATGGGACTAGCGCCAACCTCCTACGAGCAGTACTTC. This translates into CASSEEGMGLAPTSYEQYF.